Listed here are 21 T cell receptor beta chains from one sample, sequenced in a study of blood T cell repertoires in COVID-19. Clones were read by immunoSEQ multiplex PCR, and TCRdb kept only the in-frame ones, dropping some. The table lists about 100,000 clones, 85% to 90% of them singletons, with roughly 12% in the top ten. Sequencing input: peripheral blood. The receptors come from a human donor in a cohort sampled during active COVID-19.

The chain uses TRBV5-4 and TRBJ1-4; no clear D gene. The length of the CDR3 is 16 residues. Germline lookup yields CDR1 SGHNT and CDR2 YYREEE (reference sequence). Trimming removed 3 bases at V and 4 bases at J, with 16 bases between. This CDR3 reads CASSSLDSGINEKLFF. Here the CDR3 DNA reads TGTGCCAGCAGCTCCTTGGACTCGGGCATTAATGAAAAACTGTTTTTT.

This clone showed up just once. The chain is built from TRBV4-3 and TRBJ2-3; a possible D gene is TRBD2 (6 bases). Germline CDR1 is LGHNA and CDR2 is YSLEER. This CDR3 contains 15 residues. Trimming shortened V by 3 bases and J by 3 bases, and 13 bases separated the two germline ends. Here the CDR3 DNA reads TGCGCCAGCAGCCAGGGACTCCTCGAGACAGATACGCAGTATTTT. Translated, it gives CASSQGLLETDTQYF.

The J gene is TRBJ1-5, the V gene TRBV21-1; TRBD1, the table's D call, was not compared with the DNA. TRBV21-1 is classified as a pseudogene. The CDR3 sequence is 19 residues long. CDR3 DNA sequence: TGTGCCAGCAGCAGACGACAGATCTTAAAAAACACGTACAATCAGCCCCAGCATTTT. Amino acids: CASSRRQILKNTYNQPQHF.

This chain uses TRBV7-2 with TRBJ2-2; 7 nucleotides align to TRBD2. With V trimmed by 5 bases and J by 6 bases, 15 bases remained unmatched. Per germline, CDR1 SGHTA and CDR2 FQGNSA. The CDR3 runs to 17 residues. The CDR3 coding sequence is TGTGCCAGCAGCCCCACGATGGGGGGGACCGTCGCCGGGGAGCTGTTTTTT. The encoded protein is CASSPTMGGTVAGELFF.

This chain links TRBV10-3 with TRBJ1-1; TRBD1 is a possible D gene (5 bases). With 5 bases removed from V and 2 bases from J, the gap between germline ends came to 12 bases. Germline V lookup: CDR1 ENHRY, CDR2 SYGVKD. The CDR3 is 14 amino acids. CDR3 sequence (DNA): TGTGCCATCAGTAAGGACACCTTCAACACTGAAGCTTTCTTT. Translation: CAISKDTFNTEAFF.

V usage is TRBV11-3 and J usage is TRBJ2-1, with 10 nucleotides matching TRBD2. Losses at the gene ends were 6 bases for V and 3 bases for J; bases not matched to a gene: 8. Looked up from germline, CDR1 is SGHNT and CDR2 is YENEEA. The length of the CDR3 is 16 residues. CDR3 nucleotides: TGTGCCAGCAGTCCACATCCTAGCGGGGGCTACAATGAGCAGTTCTTC. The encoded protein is CASSPHPSGGYNEQFF. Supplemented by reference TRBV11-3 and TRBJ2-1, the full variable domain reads EAGVVQSPRYKIIEKKQPVAFWCNPISGHNTLYWYLQNLGQGPELLIRYENEEAVDDSQLPKDRFSAERLKGVDSTLKIQPAELGDSAVYLCASSPHPSGGYNEQFFGPGTRLTVL.

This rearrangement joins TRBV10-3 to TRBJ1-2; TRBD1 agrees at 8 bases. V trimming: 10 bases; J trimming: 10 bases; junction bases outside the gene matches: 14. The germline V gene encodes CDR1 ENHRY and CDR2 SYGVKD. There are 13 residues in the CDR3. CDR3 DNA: TGTGCCAACGGCCGGGAGGACAGGGTAGACTACACCTTC. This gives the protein CANGREDRVDYTF.

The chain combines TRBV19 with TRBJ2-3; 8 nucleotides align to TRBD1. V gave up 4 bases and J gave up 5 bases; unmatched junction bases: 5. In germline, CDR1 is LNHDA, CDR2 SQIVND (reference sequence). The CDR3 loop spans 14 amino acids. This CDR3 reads CASSNRDRLDTQYF. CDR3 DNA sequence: TGTGCCAGTAGTAACCGGGACAGGCTAGATACGCAGTATTTT.

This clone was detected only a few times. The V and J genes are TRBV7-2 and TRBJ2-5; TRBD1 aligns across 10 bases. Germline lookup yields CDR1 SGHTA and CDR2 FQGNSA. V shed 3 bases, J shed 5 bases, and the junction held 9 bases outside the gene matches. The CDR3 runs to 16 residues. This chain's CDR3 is CASSFPGQGKSETQYF. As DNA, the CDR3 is TGTGCCAGCAGCTTTCCGGGACAGGGGAAGTCGGAGACCCAGTACTTC.

The CDR3 reads CASSRTSGKDEQYF. DNA for the CDR3: TGTGCCAGCTCACGGACTAGCGGAAAGGACGAGCAGTACTTC. J is TRBJ2-7 and V is TRBV18; 10 bases are a match to TRBD2. The CDR3 runs to 14 residues. Germline V lookup: CDR1 KGHSH, CDR2 LQKENI. J gave up 5 bases and V 4 bases, and 5 bases lay outside the gene matches. Together with reference TRBV18 and TRBJ2-7, the CDR3 gives the full variable domain: NAGVMQNPRHLVRRRGQEARLRCSPMKGHSHVYWYRQLPEEGLKFMVYLQKENIIDESGMPKERFSAEFPKEGPSILRIQQVVRGDSAAYFCASSRTSGKDEQYFGPGTRLTVT.

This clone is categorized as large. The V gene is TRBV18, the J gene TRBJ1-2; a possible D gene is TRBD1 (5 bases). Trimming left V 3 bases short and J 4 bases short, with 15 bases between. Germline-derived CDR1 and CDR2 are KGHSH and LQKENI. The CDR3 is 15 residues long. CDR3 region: CASSPGQGRSYGYTF. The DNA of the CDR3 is TGTGCCAGCTCACCCGGGCAGGGTAGGAGCTATGGCTACACCTTC.

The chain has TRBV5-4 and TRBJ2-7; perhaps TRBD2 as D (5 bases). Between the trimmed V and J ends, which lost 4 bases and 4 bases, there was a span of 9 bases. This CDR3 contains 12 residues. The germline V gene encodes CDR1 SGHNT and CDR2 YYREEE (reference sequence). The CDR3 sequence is CASSRGQYEQYF. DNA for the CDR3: TGTGCCAGCAGCCGAGGGCAGTACGAGCAGTACTTC.

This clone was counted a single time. CDR3 region: CASGSTGISPLHF. The DNA for the CDR3 is TGTGCCAGCGGATCCACAGGGATTTCACCCCTCCACTTT. The chain carries TRBV11-2 and TRBJ1-6; D is possibly TRBD1 (6 bases). The V gene's germline CDR1 is SGHAT and CDR2 FQNNGV. The CDR3 consists of 13 residues. V was cut by 8 bases and J by 9 bases, with 14 bases left in between. The full variable domain, completed using reference TRBV11-2 and TRBJ1-6, is EAGVAQSPRYKIIEKRQSVAFWCNPISGHATLYWYQQILGQGPKLLIQFQNNGVVDDSQLPKDRFSAERLKGVDSTLKIQPAKLEDSAVYLCASGSTGISPLHFGNGTRLTVT.

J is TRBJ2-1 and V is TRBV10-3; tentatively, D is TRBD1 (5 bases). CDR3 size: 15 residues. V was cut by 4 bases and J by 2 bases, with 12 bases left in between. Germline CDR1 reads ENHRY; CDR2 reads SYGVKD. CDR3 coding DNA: TGTGCCATCAGTGGGCAGGGAAGCCCCTACAATGAGCAGTTCTTC. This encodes CAISGQGSPYNEQFF.

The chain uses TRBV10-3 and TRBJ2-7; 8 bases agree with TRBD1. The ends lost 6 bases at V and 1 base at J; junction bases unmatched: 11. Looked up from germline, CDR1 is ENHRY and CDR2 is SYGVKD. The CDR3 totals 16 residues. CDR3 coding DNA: TGTGCCATCAGAGCAGGGGGCGGCGGGTTGTCCTACGAGCAGTACTTC. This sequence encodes CAIRAGGGGLSYEQYF.

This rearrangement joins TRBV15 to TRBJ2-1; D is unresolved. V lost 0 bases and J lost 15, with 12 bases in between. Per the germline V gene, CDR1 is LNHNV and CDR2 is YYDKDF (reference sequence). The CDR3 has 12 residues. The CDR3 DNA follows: TGTGCCACCAGCAGAGATGGCCTAGTTCCGTTCTTC. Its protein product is CATSRDGLVPFF.

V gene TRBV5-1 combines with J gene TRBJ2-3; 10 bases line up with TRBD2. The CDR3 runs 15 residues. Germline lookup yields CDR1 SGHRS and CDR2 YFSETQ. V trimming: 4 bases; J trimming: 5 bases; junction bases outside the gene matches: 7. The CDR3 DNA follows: TGCGCCAGCAGCCTGCTAGCGGGAGAGGGAGATACGCAGTATTTT. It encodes CASSLLAGEGDTQYF.

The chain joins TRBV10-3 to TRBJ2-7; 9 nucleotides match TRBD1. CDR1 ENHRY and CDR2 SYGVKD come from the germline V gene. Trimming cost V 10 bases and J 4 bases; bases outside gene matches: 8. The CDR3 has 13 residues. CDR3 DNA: TGTGCCACTAGGGACAGGGAGGGATACGAGCAGTACTTC. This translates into CATRDREGYEQYF.

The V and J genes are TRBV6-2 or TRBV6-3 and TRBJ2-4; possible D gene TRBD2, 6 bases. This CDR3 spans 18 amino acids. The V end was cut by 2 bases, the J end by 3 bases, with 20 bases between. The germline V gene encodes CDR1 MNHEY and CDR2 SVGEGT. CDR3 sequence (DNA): TGTGCCAGCAGTTACGAGGTCCGGGGGTTAGGGGACAAAAACATTCAGTACTTC. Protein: CASSYEVRGLGDKNIQYF.

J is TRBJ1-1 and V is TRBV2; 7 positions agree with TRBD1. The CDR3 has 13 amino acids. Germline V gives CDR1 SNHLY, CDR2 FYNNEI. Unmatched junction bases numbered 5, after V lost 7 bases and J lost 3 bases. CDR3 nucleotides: TGTGCCAGCAATACACAGGGGTACACTGAAGCTTTCTTT. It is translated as CASNTQGYTEAFF.

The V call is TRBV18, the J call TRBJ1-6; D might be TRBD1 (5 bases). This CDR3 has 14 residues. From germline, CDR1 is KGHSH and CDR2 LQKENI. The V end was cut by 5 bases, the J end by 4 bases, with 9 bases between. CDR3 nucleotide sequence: TGTGCCAGCTCATACGACAGATATAATTCACCCCTCCACTTT. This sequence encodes CASSYDRYNSPLHF.